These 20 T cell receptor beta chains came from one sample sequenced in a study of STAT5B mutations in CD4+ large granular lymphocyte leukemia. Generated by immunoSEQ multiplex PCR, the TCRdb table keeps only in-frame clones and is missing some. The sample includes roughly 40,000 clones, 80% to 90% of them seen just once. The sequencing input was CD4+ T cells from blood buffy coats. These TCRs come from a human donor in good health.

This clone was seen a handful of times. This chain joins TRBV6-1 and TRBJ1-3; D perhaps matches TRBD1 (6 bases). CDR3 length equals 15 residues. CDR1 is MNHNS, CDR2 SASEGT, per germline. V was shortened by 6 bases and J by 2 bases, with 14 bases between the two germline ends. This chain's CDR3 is CASSEDSSTGNTIYF. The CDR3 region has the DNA TGTGCCAGCAGCGAGGACAGTTCTACTGGAAACACCATATATTTT.

The CDR3 DNA sequence: TGTGCCAGCAGTTACGGGCAGGGGATAGTCAAGCAGTACTTC. This translates into CASSYGQGIVKQYF. This chain uses TRBV6-5 with TRBJ2-7, with D maybe TRBD1 (6 bases). CDR3 length equals 14 residues. Germline CDR1 reads MNHEY; CDR2 reads SVGAGI. Trimming took 2 bases from V and 8 from J, leaving 16 bases between them.

The CDR3 DNA sequence: TGTGCCAGCAGTGAATTTGGCGGGAGCTCCTACGAGCAGTACTTC. Translating it yields CASSEFGGSSYEQYF. J is TRBJ2-7 and V is TRBV25-1; 7 positions agree with TRBD2. This CDR3 has 15 residues. The ends lost 1 base at V and 0 bases at J; junction bases unmatched: 3. Germline CDR1 reads MGHDK; CDR2 reads SYGVNS.

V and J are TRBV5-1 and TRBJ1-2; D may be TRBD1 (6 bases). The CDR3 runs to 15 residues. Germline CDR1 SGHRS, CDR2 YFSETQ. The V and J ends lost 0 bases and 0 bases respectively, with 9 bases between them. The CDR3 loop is CASSLAGTTNYGYTF. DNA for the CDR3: TGCGCCAGCAGCTTGGCGGGGACAACTAACTATGGCTACACCTTC.

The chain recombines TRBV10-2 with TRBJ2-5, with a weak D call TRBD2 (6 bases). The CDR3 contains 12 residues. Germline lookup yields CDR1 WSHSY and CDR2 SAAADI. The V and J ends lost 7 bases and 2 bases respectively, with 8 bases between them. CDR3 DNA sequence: TGCGCCAGCAACGGGGGTCAAGAGACCCAGTACTTC. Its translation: CASNGGQETQYF.

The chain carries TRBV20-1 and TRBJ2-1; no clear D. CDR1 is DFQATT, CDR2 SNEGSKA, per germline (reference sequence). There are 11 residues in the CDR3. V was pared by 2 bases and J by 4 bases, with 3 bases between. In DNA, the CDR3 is TGCAGTGCTAGACAGTACAATGAGCAGTTCTTC. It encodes CSARQYNEQFF.

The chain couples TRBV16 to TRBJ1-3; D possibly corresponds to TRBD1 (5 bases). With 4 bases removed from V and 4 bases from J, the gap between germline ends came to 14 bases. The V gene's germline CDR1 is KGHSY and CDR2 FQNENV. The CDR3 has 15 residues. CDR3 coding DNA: TGTGCCAGCAGCCCCAACAGGATGATCGGAAACACCATATATTTT. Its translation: CASSPNRMIGNTIYF.

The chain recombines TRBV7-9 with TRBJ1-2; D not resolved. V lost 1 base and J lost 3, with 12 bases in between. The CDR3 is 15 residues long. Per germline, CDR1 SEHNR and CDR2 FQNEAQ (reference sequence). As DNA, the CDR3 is TGTGCCAGCAGCTTAGAATTGGGAGGATACTATGGCTACACCTTC. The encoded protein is CASSLELGGYYGYTF.

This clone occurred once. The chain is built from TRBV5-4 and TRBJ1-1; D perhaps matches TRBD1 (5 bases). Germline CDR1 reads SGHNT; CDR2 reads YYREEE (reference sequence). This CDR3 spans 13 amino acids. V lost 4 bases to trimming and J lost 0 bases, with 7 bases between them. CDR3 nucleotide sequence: TGTGCCAGCAGCGGGGGGGTGAACACTGAAGCTTTCTTT. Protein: CASSGGVNTEAFF.

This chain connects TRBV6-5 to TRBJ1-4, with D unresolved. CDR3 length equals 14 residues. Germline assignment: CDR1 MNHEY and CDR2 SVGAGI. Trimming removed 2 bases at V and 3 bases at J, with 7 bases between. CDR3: CASSYAGANEKLFF. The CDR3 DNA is TGTGCCAGCAGTTACGCAGGTGCTAATGAAAAACTGTTTTTT.

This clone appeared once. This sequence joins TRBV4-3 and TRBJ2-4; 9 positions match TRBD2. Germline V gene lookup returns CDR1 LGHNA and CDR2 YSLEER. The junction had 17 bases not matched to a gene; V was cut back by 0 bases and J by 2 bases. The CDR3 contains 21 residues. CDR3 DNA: TGCGCCAGCAGCCAAGATCAGGCGGGACTAGCAAATGCGGTGTCCAAAAACATTCAGTACTTC. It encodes CASSQDQAGLANAVSKNIQYF.

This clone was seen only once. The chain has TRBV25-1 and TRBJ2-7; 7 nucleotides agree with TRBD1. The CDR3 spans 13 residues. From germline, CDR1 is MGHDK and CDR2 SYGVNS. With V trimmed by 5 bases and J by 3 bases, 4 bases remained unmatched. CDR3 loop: CASSRTGVYEQYF. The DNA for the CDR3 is TGTGCCAGCAGTAGAACAGGGGTCTACGAGCAGTACTTC.

The CDR3 nucleotides are TGTGCCAGCAGTGCGCGGTCAGGGACGAACACTGAAGCTTTCTTT. Its translation is CASSARSGTNTEAFF. This chain connects TRBV6-4 to TRBJ1-1, with a possible D match to TRBD1 (5 bases). The germline CDR1 and CDR2 sequences are MRHNA and SNTAGT. Between the trimmed V and J ends, which lost 4 bases and 1 base, there was a span of 13 bases. This CDR3 contains 15 residues.

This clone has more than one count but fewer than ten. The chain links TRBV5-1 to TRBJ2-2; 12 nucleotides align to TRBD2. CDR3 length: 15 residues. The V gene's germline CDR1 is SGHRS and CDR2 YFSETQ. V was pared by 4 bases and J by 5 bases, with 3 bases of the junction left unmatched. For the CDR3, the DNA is TGCGCCAGCAGCCGACTAGCGGGGGTGACCGGGGAGCTGTTTTTT. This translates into CASSRLAGVTGELFF.

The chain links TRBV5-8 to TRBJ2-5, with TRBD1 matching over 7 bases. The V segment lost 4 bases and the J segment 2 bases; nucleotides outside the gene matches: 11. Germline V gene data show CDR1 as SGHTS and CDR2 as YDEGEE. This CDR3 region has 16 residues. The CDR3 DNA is TGTGCCAGCAGCCGAGGTGGACAGGTGGGACAAGAGACCCAGTACTTC. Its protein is CASSRGGQVGQETQYF.

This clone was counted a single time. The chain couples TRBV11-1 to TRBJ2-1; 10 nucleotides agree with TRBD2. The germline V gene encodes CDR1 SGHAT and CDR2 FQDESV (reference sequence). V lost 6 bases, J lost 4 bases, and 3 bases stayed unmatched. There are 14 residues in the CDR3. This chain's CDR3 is CASRGTSVYNEQFF. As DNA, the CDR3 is TGTGCCAGCAGGGGGACTAGCGTTTACAATGAGCAGTTCTTC.

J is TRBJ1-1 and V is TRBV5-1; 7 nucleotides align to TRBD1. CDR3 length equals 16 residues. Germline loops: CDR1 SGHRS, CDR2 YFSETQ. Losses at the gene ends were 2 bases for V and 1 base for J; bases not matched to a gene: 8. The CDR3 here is CASSFETGQANTEAFF. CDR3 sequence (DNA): TGCGCCAGCAGCTTTGAAACAGGACAGGCGAACACTGAAGCTTTCTTT.

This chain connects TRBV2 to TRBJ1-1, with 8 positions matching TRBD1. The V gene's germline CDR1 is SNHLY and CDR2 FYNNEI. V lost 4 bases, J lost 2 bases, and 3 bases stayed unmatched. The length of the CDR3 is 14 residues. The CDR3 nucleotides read TGTGCCAGCAGTGGGGACAGGAAAAACACTGAAGCTTTCTTT. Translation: CASSGDRKNTEAFF. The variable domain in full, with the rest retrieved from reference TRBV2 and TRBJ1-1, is EPEVTQTPSHQVTQMGQEVILRCVPISNHLYFYWYRQILGQKVEFLVSFYNNEISEKSEIFDDQFSVERPDGSNFTLKIRSTKLEDSAMYFCASSGDRKNTEAFFGQGTRLTVV.

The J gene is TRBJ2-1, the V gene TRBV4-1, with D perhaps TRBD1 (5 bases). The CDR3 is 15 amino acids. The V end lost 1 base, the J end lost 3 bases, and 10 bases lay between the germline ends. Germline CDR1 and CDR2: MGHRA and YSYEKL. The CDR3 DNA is TGCGCCAGCAGCCAAGGACAGATAGACTACAATGAGCAGTTCTTC. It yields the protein CASSQGQIDYNEQFF.

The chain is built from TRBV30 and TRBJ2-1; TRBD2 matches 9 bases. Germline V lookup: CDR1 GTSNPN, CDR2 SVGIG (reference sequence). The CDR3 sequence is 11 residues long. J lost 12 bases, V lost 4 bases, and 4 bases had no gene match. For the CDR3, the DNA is TGTGCCTGGACTAGCGGGAATCGGCAGTTCTTC. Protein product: CAWTSGNRQFF.